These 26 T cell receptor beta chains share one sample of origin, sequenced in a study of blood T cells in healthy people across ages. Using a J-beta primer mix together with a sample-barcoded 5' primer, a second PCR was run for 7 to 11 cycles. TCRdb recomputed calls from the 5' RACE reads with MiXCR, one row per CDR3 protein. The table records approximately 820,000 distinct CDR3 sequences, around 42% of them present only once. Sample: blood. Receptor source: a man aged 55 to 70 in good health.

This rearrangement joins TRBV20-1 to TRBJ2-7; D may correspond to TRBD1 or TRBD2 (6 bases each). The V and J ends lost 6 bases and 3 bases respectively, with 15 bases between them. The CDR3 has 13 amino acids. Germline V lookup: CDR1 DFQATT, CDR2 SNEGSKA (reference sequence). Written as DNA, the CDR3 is TGCAGTGCGCGAGAGGGGGGCGGCTACGAGCAGTACTTC. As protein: CSAREGGGYEQYF.

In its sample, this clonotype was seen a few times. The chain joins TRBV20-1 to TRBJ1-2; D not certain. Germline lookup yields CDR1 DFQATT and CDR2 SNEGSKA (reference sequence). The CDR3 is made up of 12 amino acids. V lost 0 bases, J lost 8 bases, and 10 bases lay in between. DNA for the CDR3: TGCAGTGCTAGAGAAGATGGGAGAGGCTACACCTTC. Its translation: CSAREDGRGYTF.

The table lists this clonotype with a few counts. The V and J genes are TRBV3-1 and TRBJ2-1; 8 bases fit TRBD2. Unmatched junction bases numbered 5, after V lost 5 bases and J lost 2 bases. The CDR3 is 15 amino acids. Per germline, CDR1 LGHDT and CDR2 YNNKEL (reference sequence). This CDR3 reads CASSRLRGAYNEQFF. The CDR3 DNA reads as TGTGCCAGCAGCAGATTGCGGGGGGCCTACAATGAGCAGTTCTTC.

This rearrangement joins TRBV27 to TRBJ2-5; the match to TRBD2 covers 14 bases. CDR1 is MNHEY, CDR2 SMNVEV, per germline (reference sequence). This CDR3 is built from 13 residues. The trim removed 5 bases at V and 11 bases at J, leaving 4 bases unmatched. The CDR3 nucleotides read TGTGCCAGCAGTGGGGGACTAGCGGGAGAGCAGTACTTC. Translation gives CASSGGLAGEQYF.

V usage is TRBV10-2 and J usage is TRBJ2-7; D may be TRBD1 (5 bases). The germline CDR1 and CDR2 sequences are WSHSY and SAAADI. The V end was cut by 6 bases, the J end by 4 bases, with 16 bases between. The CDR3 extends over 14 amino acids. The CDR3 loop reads CASRENWQGYEQYF. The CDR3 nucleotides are TGCGCCAGCAGGGAGAACTGGCAGGGTTACGAGCAGTACTTC.

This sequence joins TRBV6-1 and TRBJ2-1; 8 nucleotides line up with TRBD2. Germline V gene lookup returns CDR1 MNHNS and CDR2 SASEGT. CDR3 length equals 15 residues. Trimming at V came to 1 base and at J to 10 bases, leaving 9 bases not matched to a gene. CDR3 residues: CASSEGPGLAREQFF. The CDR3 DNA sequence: TGTGCCAGCAGTGAAGGCCCTGGACTAGCCCGGGAGCAGTTCTTC.

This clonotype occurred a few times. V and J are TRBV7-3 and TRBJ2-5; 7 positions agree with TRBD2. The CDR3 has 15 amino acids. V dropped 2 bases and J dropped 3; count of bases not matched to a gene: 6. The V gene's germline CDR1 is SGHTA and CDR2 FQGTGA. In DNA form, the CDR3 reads TGTGCCAGCAGCTTATACCGGGGGGTGAAAGAGACCCAGTACTTC. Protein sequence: CASSLYRGVKETQYF.

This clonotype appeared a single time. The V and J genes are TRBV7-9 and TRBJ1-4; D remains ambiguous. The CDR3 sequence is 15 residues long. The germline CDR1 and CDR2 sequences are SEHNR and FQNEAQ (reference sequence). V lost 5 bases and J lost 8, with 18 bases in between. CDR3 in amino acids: CASSPGLVLSEKLFF. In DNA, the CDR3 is TGTGCCAGCAGCCCCGGACTTGTCCTTTCCGAAAAACTGTTTTTT.

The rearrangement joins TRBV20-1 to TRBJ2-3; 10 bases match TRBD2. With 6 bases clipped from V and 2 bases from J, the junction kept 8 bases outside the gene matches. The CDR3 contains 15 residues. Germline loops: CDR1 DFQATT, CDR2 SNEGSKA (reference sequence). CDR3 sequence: CSAAGLAGDTDTQYF. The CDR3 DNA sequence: TGCAGTGCCGCCGGGCTAGCGGGGGACACAGATACGCAGTATTTT.

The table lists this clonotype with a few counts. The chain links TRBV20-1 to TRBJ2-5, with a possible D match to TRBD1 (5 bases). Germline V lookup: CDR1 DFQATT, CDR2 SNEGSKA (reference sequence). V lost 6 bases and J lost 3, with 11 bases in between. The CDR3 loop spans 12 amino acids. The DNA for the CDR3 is TGCAGTGCCCGAAGGGGTGAAGAGACCCAGTACTTC. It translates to CSARRGEETQYF.

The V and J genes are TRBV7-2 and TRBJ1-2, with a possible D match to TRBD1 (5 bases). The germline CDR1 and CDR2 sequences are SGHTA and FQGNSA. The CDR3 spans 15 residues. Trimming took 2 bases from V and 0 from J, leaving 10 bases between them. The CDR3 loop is CASSLQGMTNYGYTF. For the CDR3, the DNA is TGTGCCAGCAGCTTACAGGGAATGACTAACTATGGCTACACCTTC.

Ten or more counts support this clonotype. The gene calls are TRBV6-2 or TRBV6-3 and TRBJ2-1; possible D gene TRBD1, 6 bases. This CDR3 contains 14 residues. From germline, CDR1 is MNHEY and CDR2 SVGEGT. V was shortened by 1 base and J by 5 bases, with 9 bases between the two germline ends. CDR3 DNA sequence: TGTGCCAGCAGTTACTTGACAGGCAACAATGAGCAGTTCTTC. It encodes CASSYLTGNNEQFF.

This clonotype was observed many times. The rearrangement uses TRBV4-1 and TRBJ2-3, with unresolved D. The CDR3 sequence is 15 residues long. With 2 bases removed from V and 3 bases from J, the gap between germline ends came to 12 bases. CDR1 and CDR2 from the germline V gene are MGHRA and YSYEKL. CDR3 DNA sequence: TGCGCCAGCAGCCAATTTGAGGCTTCTACAGATACGCAGTATTTT. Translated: CASSQFEASTDTQYF.

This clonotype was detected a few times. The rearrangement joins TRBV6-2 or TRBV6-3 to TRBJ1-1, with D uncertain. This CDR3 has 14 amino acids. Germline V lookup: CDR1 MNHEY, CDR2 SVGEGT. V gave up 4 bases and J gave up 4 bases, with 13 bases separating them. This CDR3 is CASSSYPGPTEAFF. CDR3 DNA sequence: TGTGCCAGCAGTTCTTACCCCGGCCCCACTGAAGCTTTCTTT.

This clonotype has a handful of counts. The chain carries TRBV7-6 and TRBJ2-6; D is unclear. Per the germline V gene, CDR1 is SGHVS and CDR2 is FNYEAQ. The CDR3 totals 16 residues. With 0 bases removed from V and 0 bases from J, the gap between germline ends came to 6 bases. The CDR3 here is CASSLASYSGANVLTF. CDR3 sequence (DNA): TGTGCCAGCAGCTTAGCGAGTTACTCTGGGGCCAACGTCCTGACTTTC.

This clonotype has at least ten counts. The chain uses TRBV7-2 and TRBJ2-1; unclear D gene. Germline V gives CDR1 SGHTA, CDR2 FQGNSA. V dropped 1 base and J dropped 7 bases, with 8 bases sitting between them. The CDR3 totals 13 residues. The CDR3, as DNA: TGTGCCAGCAGCTTAGGTTCGAAGAATGAGCAGTTCTTC. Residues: CASSLGSKNEQFF.

The DNA of the CDR3 is TGTGCCAGCCGTTTATCAGGGCAGGGCAATCAGCCCCAGCATTTT. This gives the protein CASRLSGQGNQPQHF. V and J are TRBV6-2 or TRBV6-3 and TRBJ1-5, with D possibly being TRBD1 (5 bases). In germline, CDR1 is MNHEY, CDR2 SVGEGT. V lost 8 bases, J lost 2 bases, and 16 bases lay in between. The CDR3 consists of 15 residues.

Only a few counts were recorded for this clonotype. CDR3 coding DNA: TGTGCCAGCAGCGAGACAGGGATCTCCTACGAGCAGTACTTC. Its translation is CASSETGISYEQYF. This chain uses TRBV7-2 with TRBJ2-7, with 7 bases aligning to TRBD1. Germline assignment: CDR1 SGHTA and CDR2 FQGNSA. Trimming took 5 bases from V and 0 from J; bases not matched to a gene: 4. The CDR3 totals 14 residues.

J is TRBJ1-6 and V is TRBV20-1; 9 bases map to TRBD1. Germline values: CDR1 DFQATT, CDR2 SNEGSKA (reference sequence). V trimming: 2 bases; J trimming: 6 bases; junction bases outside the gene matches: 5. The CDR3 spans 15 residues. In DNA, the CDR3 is TGCAGTGCTAGAAAACCGGGACAGGGTAATTCACCCCTCCACTTT. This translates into CSARKPGQGNSPLHF.

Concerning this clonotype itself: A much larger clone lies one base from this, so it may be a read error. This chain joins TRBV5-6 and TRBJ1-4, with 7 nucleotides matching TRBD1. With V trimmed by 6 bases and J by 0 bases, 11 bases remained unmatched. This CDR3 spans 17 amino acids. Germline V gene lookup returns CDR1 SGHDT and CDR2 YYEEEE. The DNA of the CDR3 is TGTGCCAGCAACTGGACAGGAGATCTTTCAACTAATGAAAAACTGTTTTTT. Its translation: CASNWTGDLSTNEKLFF.

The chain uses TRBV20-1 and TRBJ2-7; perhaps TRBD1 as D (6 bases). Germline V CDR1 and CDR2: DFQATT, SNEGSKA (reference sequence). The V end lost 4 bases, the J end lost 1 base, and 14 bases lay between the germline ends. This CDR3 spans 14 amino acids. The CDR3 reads CSATAGTPSYEQYF. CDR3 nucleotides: TGCAGTGCTACCGCCGGGACACCGTCCTACGAGCAGTACTTC.

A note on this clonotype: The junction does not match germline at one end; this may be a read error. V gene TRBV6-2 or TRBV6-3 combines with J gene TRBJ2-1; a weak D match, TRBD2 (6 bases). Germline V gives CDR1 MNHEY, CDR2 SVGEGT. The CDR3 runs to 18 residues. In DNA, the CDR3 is TGTGCCAGCAGCTATATGGGGGGTGGAGGTTCCTCCTACAATGGGCAGTTCTTC. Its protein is CASSYMGGGGSSYNGQFF.

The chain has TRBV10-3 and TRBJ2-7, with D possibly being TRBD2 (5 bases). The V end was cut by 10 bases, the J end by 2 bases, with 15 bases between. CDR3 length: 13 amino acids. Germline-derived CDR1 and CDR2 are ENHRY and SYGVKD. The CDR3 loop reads CATREMDPYEQYF. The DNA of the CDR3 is TGTGCCACCCGGGAAATGGATCCCTACGAGCAGTACTTC.

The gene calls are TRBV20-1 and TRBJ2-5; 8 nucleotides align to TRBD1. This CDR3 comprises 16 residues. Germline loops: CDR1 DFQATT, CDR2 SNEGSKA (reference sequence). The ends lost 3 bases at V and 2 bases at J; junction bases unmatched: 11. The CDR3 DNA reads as TGCAGTGCTAGCCACGCCAGGGGGCGGAAGCAAGAGACCCAGTACTTC. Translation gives CSASHARGRKQETQYF.

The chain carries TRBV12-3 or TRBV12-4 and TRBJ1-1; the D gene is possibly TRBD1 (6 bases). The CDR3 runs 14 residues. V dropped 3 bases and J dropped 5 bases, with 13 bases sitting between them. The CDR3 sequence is CASSFISRGTEAFF. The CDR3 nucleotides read TGTGCCAGCAGTTTTATCAGCAGGGGTACTGAAGCTTTCTTT.

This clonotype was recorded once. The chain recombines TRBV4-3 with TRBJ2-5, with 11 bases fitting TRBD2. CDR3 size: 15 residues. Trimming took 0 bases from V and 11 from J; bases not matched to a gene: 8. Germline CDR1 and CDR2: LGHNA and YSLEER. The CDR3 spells CASSQDLAGGLSQYF. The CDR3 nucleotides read TGCGCCAGCAGCCAAGATCTAGCGGGGGGTCTATCGCAGTACTTC.